This TCR beta chain was sequenced during a study of blood T cell repertoires in COVID-19. Study at large: COVID-19 samples, acute and convalescent, were from the United States, Italy and Spain. T cells, B-cell-depleted T cells, or PBMCs supplied cDNA or gDNA.

CDR3 length equals 14 residues. V trimming: 7 bases; J trimming: 5 bases; junction bases outside the gene matches: 7. Germline values: CDR1 SGDLS, CDR2 YYNGEE. How the authors handled the data: Scientists estimated how many nucleated cells there were by amplifying reference gene primers. The protocol was immunoSEQ multiplex PCR, while the TCRdb copy is restricted to in-frame clones and leaves out a portion. The DNA gave D and trimming, while V, J and clone size come from that table. The table lists 250,000 to 300,000 clones, approximately 86% of them singletons, with around 0.78% in the top ten. This sequence joins TRBV9 and TRBJ2-1; 9 nucleotides agree with TRBD1. Sample: peripheral blood. The TCR originated in a young woman with acute or convalescent COVID-19. CDR3 in amino acids: CASGEQGANNEQFF. The CDR3 bases are TGTGCCAGCGGTGAACAGGGGGCGAACAATGAGCAGTTCTTC.